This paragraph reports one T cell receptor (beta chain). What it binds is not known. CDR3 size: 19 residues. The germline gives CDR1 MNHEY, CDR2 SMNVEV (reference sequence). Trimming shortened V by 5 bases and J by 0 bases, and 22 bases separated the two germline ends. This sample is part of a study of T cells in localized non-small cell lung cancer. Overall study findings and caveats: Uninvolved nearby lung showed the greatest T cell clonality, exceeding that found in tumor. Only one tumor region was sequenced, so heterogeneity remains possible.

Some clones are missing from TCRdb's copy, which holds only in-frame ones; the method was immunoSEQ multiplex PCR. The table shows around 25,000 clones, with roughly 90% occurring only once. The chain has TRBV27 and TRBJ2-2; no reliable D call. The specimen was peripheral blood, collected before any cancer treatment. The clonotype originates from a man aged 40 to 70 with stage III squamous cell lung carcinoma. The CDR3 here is CASSTSFFQDTSNTGELFF. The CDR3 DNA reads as TGTGCCAGCAGTACTTCTTTTTTTCAAGACACTTCGAACACCGGGGAGCTGTTTTTT.